The 25 T cell receptor beta chains below all came from one sample that was sequenced in a study of long-term antiretroviral therapy in people with HIV. Survey-level immunoSEQ v3.0 assays were run. TCRdb's table, derived via immunoSEQ multiplex PCR, lists solely in-frame clones and lacks some. The sample includes 20,000 to 25,000 clones, around 90% of them seen just once. Sample: unsorted PBMCs, taken 0.2 years before starting antiretroviral therapy. The receptors derive from a man aged 18 to 30 with HIV.

The rearrangement uses TRBV7-6 and TRBJ1-5; 10 bases line up with TRBD1. Germline V gene lookup returns CDR1 SGHVS and CDR2 FNYEAQ. Germline trimming cut 1 base from V and 5 bases from J; bases unmatched to any gene: 5. CDR3 size: 16 residues. CDR3 region: CASSLGTGGYDQPQHF. In DNA form, the CDR3 reads TGTGCCAGCAGCTTAGGGACAGGGGGGTACGATCAGCCCCAGCATTTT.

This clone has more than one count but fewer than ten. This chain connects TRBV10-1 to TRBJ1-1; D remains ambiguous. Trimming cost V 5 bases and J 3 bases, with 4 bases left between them. Germline loops: CDR1 WNHNN, CDR2 SYGVQD (reference sequence). This CDR3 has 11 residues. CDR3 amino acids: CASSRDTEAFF. CDR3 DNA sequence: TGCGCCAGCAGTCGTGACACTGAAGCTTTCTTT.

The V call is TRBV6-5, the J call TRBJ1-2; possibly TRBD1 for D (6 bases). The V end was cut by 6 bases, the J end by 7 bases, with 18 bases between. The CDR3 totals 14 residues. Germline-derived CDR1 and CDR2 are MNHEY and SVGAGI. The CDR3 nucleotides read TGTGCCAGCAGGGCCCTGGACAGTCTCGGTGGCTACACCTTC. Its translation: CASRALDSLGGYTF.

This chain joins TRBV20-1 and TRBJ2-3; D may be TRBD2 (6 bases). Germline V gene lookup returns CDR1 DFQATT and CDR2 SNEGSKA (reference sequence). This CDR3 spans 11 amino acids. V was pared by 3 bases and J by 7 bases, with 8 bases between. The CDR3 loop is CSARGGYTQYF. The CDR3 DNA is TGCAGTGCTAGGGGGGGTTATACGCAGTATTTT.

Here the CDR3 DNA reads TGTGCCAGCAGGGGGGACCGTGACTATGGCTACACCTTC. The encoded protein is CASRGDRDYGYTF. The chain joins TRBV9 to TRBJ1-2; maybe TRBD1 (5 bases). This CDR3 comprises 13 residues. CDR1 is SGDLS, CDR2 YYNGEE, per germline. V lost 5 bases and J lost 3, with 11 bases in between.

V usage is TRBV5-1 and J usage is TRBJ2-5, with 7 positions matching TRBD1. Germline CDR1 is SGHRS and CDR2 is YFSETQ. This CDR3 has 15 amino acids. The ends lost 3 bases at V and 7 bases at J; junction bases unmatched: 12. CDR3 protein: CASSSLTGRLRTQYF. The DNA of the CDR3 is TGCGCCAGCAGCTCCCTGACAGGGCGACTACGGACCCAGTACTTC.

This sequence joins TRBV5-1 and TRBJ2-1; a weak D match, TRBD2 (5 bases). Trimming stripped 3 bases from V and 4 bases from J, with 14 bases between. This CDR3 has 15 amino acids. Looked up from germline, CDR1 is SGHRS and CDR2 is YFSETQ. In DNA, the CDR3 is TGCGCCAGCAGCTCCCAGGAGGCGACATACAATGAGCAGTTCTTC. Protein product: CASSSQEATYNEQFF.

The CDR3 nucleotides read TGCGCCAGCAGCTCGGGACTAGCGGGGGGGACACTTCAAGAGACCCAGTACTTC. Its translation: CASSSGLAGGTLQETQYF. The V and J genes are TRBV5-1 and TRBJ2-5; 16 nucleotides agree with TRBD2. The V gene end was trimmed by 3 bases and the J gene end by 2 bases; junction bases not matched to a gene: 7. The germline gives CDR1 SGHRS, CDR2 YFSETQ. CDR3 length: 18 residues.

The genes are TRBV7-9 and TRBJ1-1; 7 positions match TRBD1. The junction had 5 bases not matched to a gene; V was cut back by 3 bases and J by 1 base. The CDR3 consists of 15 residues. Germline values: CDR1 SEHNR, CDR2 FQNEAQ (reference sequence). CDR3 region: CASSFPTGPNTEAFF. The CDR3 nucleotides read TGTGCCAGCAGCTTCCCGACAGGGCCGAACACTGAAGCTTTCTTT.

This clone was found once. The V call is TRBV4-1, the J call TRBJ1-1; TRBD1 is a possible D gene (5 bases). The length of the CDR3 is 14 residues. Germline V gene sequence: CDR1 MGHRA, CDR2 YSYEKL. Between the trimmed V and J ends, which lost 1 base and 4 bases, there was a span of 10 bases. The CDR3 sequence is CASSQGQGPTEAFF. The DNA for the CDR3 is TGCGCCAGCAGCCAAGGCCAGGGTCCCACTGAAGCTTTCTTT.

This sequence joins TRBV9 and TRBJ2-7; perhaps D is TRBD1 or TRBD2 (5 bases each). Trimming took off 4 bases at V and 0 bases at J, with 17 bases between the two ends. Germline CDR1 SGDLS, CDR2 YYNGEE. This CDR3 contains 16 residues. The CDR3 DNA is TGTGCCAGCAGCCCCGACGGATTTGGGGGCTCCTACGAGCAGTACTTC. Translating it yields CASSPDGFGGSYEQYF.

This clone came up once. The gene calls are TRBV15 and TRBJ2-2; tentative D call: TRBD2 (7 bases). CDR1 and CDR2 from the germline V gene are LNHNV and YYDKDF (reference sequence). Trimming stripped 5 bases from V and 4 bases from J, with 11 bases between. This CDR3 is 14 amino acids long. This chain's CDR3 is CATSPGGPTGELFF. As DNA, the CDR3 is TGTGCCACCAGCCCCGGGGGGCCCACCGGGGAGCTGTTTTTT.

The gene calls are TRBV13 and TRBJ2-7, with a weak D call TRBD2 (5 bases). The germline V gene has CDR1 PRHDT and CDR2 FYEKMQ (reference sequence). V was clipped by 3 bases and J by 5 bases, with 5 bases between them. The CDR3 length is 11 residues. Here the CDR3 reads CASSFGDEQYF. Written as DNA, the CDR3 is TGTGCCAGCAGCTTCGGGGACGAGCAGTACTTC.

Only one count was recorded for this clone. The genes are TRBV18 and TRBJ1-1; D unresolved. Looked up from germline, CDR1 is KGHSH and CDR2 is LQKENI. This CDR3 contains 14 residues. Trimming removed 2 bases from V and 4 bases from J, with 11 bases in between. CDR3: CASSPESLGTEAFF. The CDR3 region has the DNA TGTGCCAGCTCACCAGAGAGCCTGGGCACTGAAGCTTTCTTT. Variable domain in full (rest from reference TRBV18 and TRBJ1-1): NAGVMQNPRHLVRRRGQEARLRCSPMKGHSHVYWYRQLPEEGLKFMVYLQKENIIDESGMPKERFSAEFPKEGPSILRIQQVVRGDSAAYFCASSPESLGTEAFFGQGTRLTVV.

The rearrangement uses TRBV20-1 and TRBJ2-3; D not certain. The V end was cut by 5 bases, the J end by 2 bases, with 5 bases between. The CDR3 totals 11 residues. In germline, CDR1 is DFQATT, CDR2 SNEGSKA (reference sequence). This CDR3 is CSALDTDTQYF. The CDR3 DNA reads as TGCAGTGCTCTGGACACAGATACGCAGTATTTT.

The chain recombines TRBV4-3 with TRBJ1-1; tentatively, D is TRBD1 (6 bases). The CDR3 has 16 amino acids. The ends were cut back, 0 bases at V and 0 bases at J, with 11 bases in the middle. The germline CDR1 and CDR2 sequences are LGHNA and YSLEER. Written as DNA, the CDR3 is TGCGCCAGCAGCCAAGAATCCGGGACACTGAACACTGAAGCTTTCTTT. The encoded protein is CASSQESGTLNTEAFF.

The chain carries TRBV29-1 and TRBJ2-1, with D unresolved. With 6 bases removed from V and 9 bases from J, the gap between germline ends came to 18 bases. CDR3 length: 13 amino acids. Germline assignment: CDR1 SQVTM and CDR2 ANQGSEA. The CDR3 loop reads CSVDPSERGEQFF. CDR3 bases: TGCAGCGTAGACCCTTCGGAGAGAGGTGAGCAGTTCTTC.

This sequence joins TRBV7-6 and TRBJ2-7; 9 nucleotides align to TRBD2. The CDR3 sequence is 15 residues long. J gave up 4 bases and V 5 bases, and 9 bases lay outside the gene matches. Germline V gene data show CDR1 as SGHVS and CDR2 as FNYEAQ. The CDR3 sequence is CASSPSRGRAYEQYF. Written as DNA, the CDR3 is TGTGCCAGCAGCCCTTCTCGCGGGAGGGCTTACGAGCAGTACTTC.

J is TRBJ2-7 and V is TRBV5-1, with 7 bases fitting TRBD1. Trimming took 1 base from V and 5 from J; bases not matched to a gene: 9. The CDR3 spans 15 residues. Germline lookup yields CDR1 SGHRS and CDR2 YFSETQ. CDR3: CASSLRGGEVHEQYF. Written as DNA, the CDR3 is TGCGCCAGCAGCTTGAGAGGGGGCGAAGTCCACGAGCAGTACTTC.

This chain links TRBV6-1 with TRBJ1-2; D uncertain. Per the germline V gene, CDR1 is MNHNS and CDR2 is SASEGT. The CDR3 runs 15 residues. V lost 0 bases and J 0 bases, leaving 8 bases between the germline ends. In DNA, the CDR3 is TGTGCCAGCAGTGAAGCCCCCCTCACTAACTATGGCTACACCTTC. Translating it yields CASSEAPLTNYGYTF.

J is TRBJ2-7 and V is TRBV18, with TRBD1 identical over 8 bases. In germline, CDR1 is KGHSH, CDR2 LQKENI. The CDR3 extends over 15 amino acids. V gave up 3 bases and J gave up 9 bases; unmatched junction bases: 13. The CDR3 spells CASSPRGQGPKLQYF. The CDR3 region has the DNA TGTGCCAGCTCACCGCGAGGACAGGGCCCCAAGTTGCAGTACTTC.

This rearrangement joins TRBV19 to TRBJ2-1; no definite D call. Germline CDR1 and CDR2: LNHDA and SQIVND (reference sequence). V lost 3 bases and J 7 bases, leaving 16 bases between the germline ends. This CDR3 has 15 amino acids. The CDR3 DNA is TGTGCCAGTAGTATGCTGCCCCCCTGGGGAAATGAGCAGTTCTTC. Protein sequence: CASSMLPPWGNEQFF.

The chain links TRBV5-1 to TRBJ2-7; D possibly corresponds to TRBD1 (6 bases). Germline CDR1 is SGHRS and CDR2 is YFSETQ. The CDR3 covers 14 residues. V was pared by 4 bases and J by 1 base, with 12 bases between. The CDR3 sequence: CASSPPGHSYEQYF. CDR3 in DNA: TGCGCCAGCAGCCCACCGGGACATTCCTACGAGCAGTACTTC.

The chain employs TRBV30 and TRBJ1-2, with 7 bases matching TRBD1. CDR1 and CDR2 from the germline V gene are GTSNPN and SVGIG (reference sequence). V lost 5 bases and J lost 4; bases outside the gene matches: 10. The CDR3 loop spans 14 amino acids. This CDR3 is CAWGGQRNLYGYTF. The CDR3 nucleotides read TGTGCCTGGGGGGGACAGAGAAACCTCTATGGCTACACCTTC.

V usage is TRBV5-5 and J usage is TRBJ1-5, with D possibly TRBD1 on 5 matching bases. The germline gives CDR1 SGHKS, CDR2 YYEKEE (reference sequence). Trimming removed 1 base at V and 1 base at J, with 9 bases between. The CDR3 length is 15 residues. The CDR3 DNA follows: TGTGCCAGCAGCTTGAGAGGGACGAGCAATCAGCCCCAGCATTTT. Residues: CASSLRGTSNQPQHF. Supplemented by reference TRBV5-5 and TRBJ1-5, the full variable domain reads DAGVTQSPTHLIKTRGQQVTLRCSPISGHKSVSWYQQVLGQGPQFIFQYYEKEERGRGNFPDRFSARQFPNYSSELNVNALLLGDSALYLCASSLRGTSNQPQHFGDGTRLSIL.